Described below is a single TCR beta chain sequence and its context. Other DNA sequences in the same sample also yield this CDR3. With 2 bases removed from V and 7 bases from J, the gap between germline ends came to 6 bases. CDR3 length: 11 residues. Germline lookup yields CDR1 SGHDT and CDR2 YYEEEE. The sample is drawn from a study of shared clonotypes between healthy human individuals. TCRdb's table, derived via immunoSEQ multiplex PCR, lists solely in-frame clones and lacks some. The sample has around 2,000,000 clones, roughly 94% seen once. The chain employs TRBV5-6 and TRBJ1-2; D is uncertain. The sequence was obtained from a man aged 18 to 29 in good health. Sequenced material: naive CD4+ T cells sorted from blood. Subset defined: CD45RA+ positively selected. The CDR3 DNA follows: TGTGCCAGCAGCTTTGGCGGTGGCTACACCTTC. The encoded protein is CASSFGGGYTF.